This T cell receptor beta chain was found in a study of shared clonotypes between healthy human individuals. Regarding the study as a whole: Donor scarcity curtailed the genetic and exposure-history diversity represented herein.

Nashville, Tennessee was home to all donors, who were Caucasian adults. CDR1 is LNHDA, CDR2 SQIVND, per germline (reference sequence). Between the trimmed V and J ends, which lost 6 bases and 3 bases, there was a span of 15 bases. This CDR3 comprises 15 residues. Researchers ran the assay at a deep level. It was across several immunoSEQ plates that each subset's genomic DNA was evenly split. This table comes from immunoSEQ multiplex PCR, and its TCRdb copy is limited to in-frame clones, with some not included. The data contain about a million clones, about 80% of them singletons. Turning to this clone: What it recognizes is unknown.

V and J are TRBV19 and TRBJ1-3, with D possibly being TRBD1 (5 bases). The clonotype originates from a man aged 18 to 30 in good health. Sequencing was carried out using memory CD4+ T cells sorted from blood. Stated subset: CD45RA-negative fraction. The CDR3 here is CASSLTQGYGNTIYF. The CDR3 region has the DNA TGTGCCAGTAGCCTCACCCAGGGTTATGGAAACACCATATATTTT.